This T cell receptor beta chain was retrieved from a study of blood T cell repertoires in COVID-19. Turning to the study itself: Researchers got acute and convalescent COVID-19 samples from the United States, Italy and Spain. The analysed material was cDNA or gDNA that came from T cells, B-cell-depleted T cells, or PBMCs.

Germline V gives CDR1 LGHDT, CDR2 YNNKEL (reference sequence). The CDR3 totals 13 residues. V shed 4 bases and J shed 9 bases, with 13 bases lying between them. This clone was counted a few times. Per the original methods: Researchers report that nucleated cell counts were estimated from reference gene primer amplification. The method was immunoSEQ multiplex PCR; TCRdb's version includes in-frame clones alone and lacks a portion of them. The DNA was the basis for D and trimming; V, J and clone size are from that table. The table shows approximately 51,000 clones, with around 87% occurring only once. This TCR was sampled from a man aged 45-65 years with active COVID-19. The sequencing input was peripheral blood. The V call is TRBV3-1 (or the pseudogene TRBV3-2), the J call TRBJ1-5; D is undetermined. The CDR3 sequence: CASSRRRDGPQHF. The CDR3 nucleotides read TGTGCCAGCAGCCGTCGTCGGGATGGGCCCCAGCATTTT.